The TCR beta chain under discussion was sequenced for a study of CD8+ T cells in alopecia areata. RNA extraction and reverse transcription yielded cDNA as sequencing template. Some clones are missing from TCRdb's copy, which holds only in-frame ones; the method was immunoSEQ multiplex PCR. This table holds about 190,000 clones, 45% to 65% found once. Treatment denoted: oral pan-JAK inhibitor, 5-10 mg twice daily. V was pared by 6 bases and J by 1 base, with 5 bases of the junction left unmatched. Germline-derived CDR1 and CDR2 are SQVTM and ANQGSEA. This CDR3 spans 14 amino acids. This clonotype originated in a human donor with alopecia areata. The sample here was CD4+ T cells sorted from blood, taken at week 4, from a patient treated with tofacitinib. The V call is TRBV29-1, the J call TRBJ2-7; 11 positions agree with TRBD1. In DNA, the CDR3 is TGCAGCGTCGGGACAGGGGGTGGATCCTACGAGCAGTACTTC. Amino acid sequence: CSVGTGGGSYEQYF.